The source of this TCR beta chain is a study of control samples from healthy donors and cancer patients (dated by TCRdb to about 2020). Libraries were built with the immunoSEQ multiplex PCR assay. Entries here come from immuneACCESS through TCRdb and include only in-frame sequences with V and J called. Some clones fail to appear in such tables; in the studies checked, an unresolved V gene covers under half of the shortfall, and the cause of the remainder is unknown. The table for this sample lists approximately 120,000 clones; 75% to 90% of them were counted only once. The ten largest clones represent 15% to 20% of the sample. On this clone itself: Which antigen it targets is not known. No qualities accompany the bases; no much larger clone lies one base away.

V gives up 6 bases and J gives up 2 bases, and the segment between their germline ends measures 13 bases. The CDR3 has 15 amino acids, counting the end cysteine and phenylalanine. CDR3 DNA is the only sequence kept; it has 45 bases, read in frame from the first base. The germline V gene yields SGHAT for CDR1 and FQNNGV for CDR2. The rearranged chain carries TRBV11-2 and TRBJ2-2; D gene: possibly TRBD2, on 5 matching bases. This sequence was found in a woman between 50 and 59 years old in good health. The sequencing sample was made of blood. CDR3 loop: CASSPLPGNTGELFF. The DNA sequence is TGTGCCAGCAGTCCACTCCCGGGAAACACCGGGGAGCTGTTTTTT.